This TCR beta chain was observed in a study of blood T cell repertoires in COVID-19. Using immunoSEQ multiplex PCR, the repertoire was profiled, and TCRdb retains in-frame clones only, with some absent. The table has 98,000 or so clones, about 86% seen once. Germline V lookup: CDR1 LNHNV, CDR2 YYDKDF (reference sequence). The CDR3 runs 16 residues. Unmatched junction bases numbered 1, after V lost 0 bases and J lost 1 base. The chain recombines TRBV15 with TRBJ2-1, with 9 positions matching TRBD2. This clonotype was sampled from a woman between 55 and 75 years old in a cohort sampled during active or convalescent COVID-19. Sequencing input: peripheral blood. The CDR3 nucleotides read TGTGCCACCAGCAGAGATAGCGGGAGTTCCTACAATGAGCAGTTCTTC. It yields the protein CATSRDSGSSYNEQFF.